A selection of T cell receptor beta chains follows, all from one sample in a study of blood T cell repertoires in COVID-19. TCRdb keeps only in-frame clones here, not all; method: immunoSEQ multiplex PCR. The repertoire holds some 120,000 clones, with around nine tenths as singletons. Material: peripheral blood. Receptors originate from a woman in her fifties or sixties with acute or convalescent COVID-19. Each CDR3 is given with its conserved first and last residue.

CDR3 protein: CASSLVVSGGVSYEQYF; V gene: TRBV11-3
CDR3 protein: CASSGLAGGSSYNEQFF; V gene: TRBV2
CDR3 protein: CASSRQGVETQYF; V gene: TRBV14
CDR3 protein: CASSLARIYEQYF; V gene: TRBV5-8
CDR3 protein: CASSTKGWRRGETQYF; V gene: TRBV7-3
CDR3 protein: CASSLLGQGSTTQHF; V gene: TRBV27
CDR3 protein: CASSPASFQGAYGYTF; V gene: TRBV18
CDR3 protein: CASSLQPGLAGEGETQYF; V gene: TRBV6-6
CDR3 protein: CASSLDQAHSGNTIYF; V gene: TRBV7-8
CDR3 protein: CASSWDRGTDTQYF; V gene: TRBV5-1
CDR3 protein: CASSLSSGGITDTQYF; V gene: TRBV7-3
CDR3 protein: CASSPAVVDTQYF; V gene: TRBV18
CDR3 protein: CASNIYPIYNEQFF; V gene: TRBV7-2
CDR3 protein: CAWRSSFDTQYF; V gene: TRBV30
CDR3 protein: CASSELGTGADTIYF; V gene: TRBV2
CDR3 protein: CASSLTGNTIYF; V gene: TRBV11-2
CDR3 protein: CASSLGAQGRKAFF; V gene: TRBV11-3
CDR3 protein: CASSYDNGRSTDTQYF; V gene: TRBV6-2/TRBV6-3
CDR3 protein: CASSLVGLQLAGNTIYF; V gene: TRBV7-2
CDR3 protein: CASREGTHTEAFF; V gene: TRBV7-8
CDR3 protein: CASTKQGPNTEAFF; V gene: TRBV19
CDR3 protein: CANFRRTEPFYEQYF; V gene: TRBV12-1
CDR3 protein: CASSTGTSGWETQYF; V gene: TRBV9
CDR3 protein: CASSSTYRVRLNTEAFF; V gene: TRBV19
CDR3 protein: CASRGRGDLNTEAFF; V gene: TRBV19
CDR3 protein: CASSQDRQVTEAFF; V gene: TRBV4-3
CDR3 protein: CASSSRIDSNYGYTF; V gene: TRBV6-5
CDR3 protein: CASSPRQAGNEQFF; V gene: TRBV13
CDR3 protein: CASTVDRGHTEAFF; V gene: TRBV27
CDR3 protein: CASSYGLAYNEQFF; V gene: TRBV25-1
CDR3 protein: CATSRARTGFSNQPQHF; V gene: TRBV15
CDR3 protein: CASSPSGGNTIYF; V gene: TRBV3-1/TRBV3-2
CDR3 protein: CASSLVPSSDTQYF; V gene: TRBV5-1
CDR3 protein: CASSQGPGGYTF; V gene: TRBV3-1/TRBV3-2
CDR3 protein: CASNPPGTARAEQYF; V gene: TRBV28
CDR3 protein: CASSESGRSGEKLFF; V gene: TRBV25-1
CDR3 protein: CASSQDLLADYEQYF; V gene: TRBV4-2
CDR3 protein: CASSVGQPGQPQHF; V gene: TRBV9
CDR3 protein: CASSFFGDYEQYF; V gene: TRBV5-1
CDR3 protein: CASSQEGPDTQYF; V gene: TRBV3-1/TRBV3-2
CDR3 protein: CASSFIAGQEQYF; V gene: TRBV11-3
CDR3 protein: CASSLWAGGPDTQYF; V gene: TRBV7-3